One and the same sample provided the 2 T cell receptor beta chains below, sequenced in a study of cytomegalovirus exposure and HLA in healthy donors. Both 60 Vbeta primers and 13 Jbeta primers went into the PCR. Libraries were prepared by immunoSEQ multiplex PCR; TCRdb keeps only in-frame clonotypes and omits some of them. The data hold under 85,000 clones, with around 76% observed a single time. The specimen sequenced was PBMCs. The receptors stem from a man between 18 and 35 years old in good health and CMV-seronegative.

V is TRBV27 and J is TRBJ1-6, with D unresolved. The germline gives CDR1 MNHEY, CDR2 SMNVEV (reference sequence). The germline V and J ends were trimmed by 9 bases and 0 bases, with 3 bases remaining between them. CDR3 size: 12 residues. The CDR3 protein is CARASYNSPLHF. CDR3 coding DNA: TGTGCCAGGGCCTCCTATAATTCACCCCTCCACTTT.

This chain joins TRBV11-3 and TRBJ1-1; D remains unclear. The length of the CDR3 is 13 residues. The germline V gene has CDR1 SGHNT and CDR2 YENEEA. The V end was cut by 5 bases, the J end by 2 bases, with 9 bases between. CDR3 protein: CASSAEGNTEAFF. Here the CDR3 DNA reads TGTGCCAGCAGCGCGGAGGGCAACACTGAAGCTTTCTTT.